This is a list of T cell receptor beta chains from one sample in a study of blood T cell repertoires in COVID-19. Libraries were prepared by immunoSEQ multiplex PCR; TCRdb keeps only in-frame clonotypes and omits some of them. Of 150,000 or so clones listed, 88% were seen once; the top ten hold 10%. Material: peripheral blood. These receptors were collected from a man aged 45-60 years with acute or convalescent COVID-19. The CDR3 runs from the conserved cysteine through the conserved F or W. D genes are given only for firm matches. A clone size is listed for some rows: how often the clone was seen (once, few, many), or a class if it is expanded.

TRBJ2-7 | NA | TRBD1 | TRBV5-1 | CASTTTGGYEQYF | TGCGCCAGCACCACAACAGGGGGCTACGAGCAGTACTTC
TRBJ1-4 | NA | NA | TRBV19 | CASTPGWAVNEKLFF | TGTGCCAGTACCCCAGGGTGGGCGGTTAATGAAAAACTGTTTTTT
TRBJ2-6 | once | TRBD1 | TRBV5-1 | CASSHDRAGANVLTF | TGCGCCAGCAGCCATGACAGGGCTGGGGCCAACGTCCTGACTTTC
TRBJ2-1 | once | TRBD1 | TRBV30 | CAWSVLFDQGARNEQFF | TGTGCCTGGAGTGTATTGTTCGATCAGGGGGCCAGAAATGAGCAGTTCTTC
TRBJ1-5 | NA | TRBD1 | TRBV10-3 | CAISPDRVQPQHF | TGTGCCATCAGCCCGGACAGGGTCCAGCCCCAGCATTTT
TRBJ1-5 | once | NA | TRBV12-5 | CASGPSRGSSGADQPQHF | TGTGCTAGTGGTCCCTCCCGAGGGAGTTCGGGTGCTGATCAGCCCCAGCATTTT
TRBJ2-1 | NA | NA | TRBV6-5 | CASSPLPERYQEFF | TGTGCCAGCAGCCCACTACCTGAGCGATATCAAGAGTTCTTC
TRBJ1-1 | few | NA | TRBV9 | CASSERQENTEAFF | TGTGCCAGCAGCGAGCGACAGGAGAACACTGAAGCTTTCTTT
TRBJ1-6 | once | TRBD1 | TRBV10-3 | CAISELGQANSPLHF | TGTGCCATCAGTGAGTTGGGACAGGCAAATTCACCCCTCCACTTT
TRBJ2-2 | NA | NA | TRBV11-2 | CASSLYTGELFF | TGTGCCAGCAGCTTGTATACCGGGGAGCTGTTTTTT
TRBJ2-7 | many | NA | TRBV12-5 | CASGTTQGQGCKQYF | TGTGCTAGTGGCACTACACAGGGCCAAGGGTGCAAGCAGTACTTC
TRBJ1-2 | few | TRBD1 | TRBV5-4 | CASSFPTGDLDGYTF | TGTGCCAGCAGCTTTCCGACAGGGGATTTGGATGGCTACACCTTC
TRBJ2-4 | NA | NA | TRBV11-2 | CASSLIGTLAKNIQYF | TGTGCCAGCAGCTTAATAGGGACTCTAGCCAAAAACATTCAGTACTTC
TRBJ1-2 | NA | TRBD1 | TRBV7-9 | CASSSTGILNYGYTF | TGTGCCAGCAGCTCGACAGGGATACTTAACTATGGCTACACCTTC
TRBJ2-3 | NA | TRBD2 | TRBV7-2 | CASSLGTSLDTQYF | TGTGCCAGCAGCTTAGGGACTAGCTTGGATACGCAGTATTTT
TRBJ2-6 | many | TRBD1 | TRBV19 | CASSIPRTGGVSGANVLTF | TGTGCCAGTAGTATCCCCCGGACAGGGGGTGTTTCTGGGGCCAACGTCCTGACTTTC
TRBJ1-2 | NA | NA | TRBV6-2/TRBV6-3 | CASSTGGGSYTF | TGTGCCAGCAGTACGGGAGGGGGTAGCTACACCTTC
TRBJ2-3 | few | TRBD1 | TRBV19 | CASSMDRATDTQYF | TGTGCCAGTAGTATGGACAGGGCCACAGATACGCAGTATTTT
TRBJ1-5 | NA | NA | TRBV5-8 | CASSLNSGVSNQPQHF | TGTGCCAGCAGCCTCAATTCAGGGGTAAGCAATCAGCCCCAGCATTTT
TRBJ2-3 | once | TRBD2 | TRBV6-5 | CASSALAGAGDTQYF | TGTGCCAGCTCAGCACTAGCGGGGGCGGGAGATACGCAGTATTTT
TRBJ1-2 | NA | NA | TRBV28 | CASSLEADYGYTF | TGTGCCAGCAGTTTAGAGGCAGACTATGGCTACACCTTC